This TCR beta chain comes out of a study of Graves' ophthalmopathy and Graves' hyperthyroidism (dated by TCRdb to the late 2010s). About the full investigation: Peripheral blood was collected before any treatment was given, at the time of initial diagnosis. An independent validation cohort comprised about 20 hyperthyroidism patients and some 16 patients who later progressed from hyperthyroidism to ophthalmopathy. T-cell repertoires of thyroid tissue and blood were compared in a handful of hyperthyroidism patients. To explore V-J signatures distinguishing ophthalmopathy from hyperthyroidism, a discovery set of 100 or so patients (fewer than 45 ophthalmopathy, 57 stable hyperthyroidism) was enrolled. In total, 120 to 150 blood samples were TCR-sequenced: under 45 ophthalmopathy, 80 or so hyperthyroidism and approximately 17 hyperthyroidism-to-ophthalmopathy patients. Following sample collection, hyperthyroidism patients were given methimazole at a starting dose of 30 mg daily, and ophthalmopathy patients were given high-dose intravenous methylprednisolone. The 100 or so discovery patients were divided at random into training and test sets in a 7:3 ratio. The study used signatures of the TCR beta repertoire to tell Graves' ophthalmopathy apart from Graves' hyperthyroidism and to predict which patients would progress to ophthalmopathy. Summary of the overall study and its limitations: Among expanded thyroid clonotypes with frequency above 0.001, most also showed up in blood, which suggests that blood repertoires may reflect the thyroid immune response. In cross-validation, the 13-signature model distinguished ophthalmopathy from stable hyperthyroidism with 85% to 90% sensitivity and about 84% specificity, and in the test set the corresponding values were around 80% and 75%. In validation, the model predicted ophthalmopathy progression with about 71% sensitivity and approximately 75% specificity; roughly 11 predicted patients were CT-confirmed with GO in a median of around 6.5 months. No statistical method was used to set the sample size in advance, and the investigators knew which group each participant was assigned to.

TCR beta CDR3 regions were amplified from RNA transcripts for repertoire sequencing. The first round was an RT-PCR using HTBI primers with the Qiagen OneStep RT-PCR kit, and this first round was followed by a second-round multiplex PCR, then size selection and purification. Libraries were sequenced on an Illumina HiSeq2000 using paired-end 100 bp reads. Turning to the authors' computational methods: SOAPnuke was used to process the reads, throwing out any read that had adapters, had uncalled bases, had a mean Phred below 15, or lacked an exact constant-primer or identifier match. COPE v1.2.5 was used to merge high-quality paired reads. Each unique nucleotide sequence was defined as a clonotype, and clonotypes were aligned to IMGT TRB V, D and J references with MiTCR v1.1. Analysis was restricted to V-J combinations with a frequency above 0.0001, which covered about 99% of repertoires. For each V-J combination, a TCR clonal expansion and chaos score was defined as F50 clonal expansion divided by the chaos observed in the TCRdist matrix. Welch's t-statistics and random forest were used to reduce features to about 14 V-J combinations, which were fed into a naive Bayes classifier. Thyroid-blood repertoire similarity was quantified with the Morisita-Horn index. TCRdb handled the public reads itself, with Q25 trimming in fastp and clone calling in MiXCR, and kept productive beta chains. Here each entry gathers all rows of one CDR3 protein and keeps the most common genes and DNA. The V and J calls here are based on TCRdb, not the publication. The sample profile shows 150,000 to 200,000 distinct CDR3 sequences; around 39% of them were found once. The ten top clones hold about 8.2% of the sample.

Ophthalmopathy patients had moderately to severely active disease, Clinical Activity Score of at least 3, NOSPECS grade of at least 4, and disease duration under 3 months. Patients with other autoimmune diseases, uncontrolled infections, pregnancy or lactation were excluded. Diagnosis was based on clinical symptoms, serum thyroxine, TRAb, thyroid ultrasound and orbital computed tomography. Ficoll-Paque density gradient centrifugation was used to isolate PBMCs from 8.5 to 10 ml of fresh peripheral blood. Total RNA was extracted with Trizol reagent and quality-checked on an Agilent 2100 Bioanalyzer. This clonotype was detected ten times or more. Its antigen has not been determined. No clone much larger than this one lies a single base away; base qualities are absent. Including the terminal cysteine and phenylalanine, the CDR3 comprises 15 residues. Only the CDR3 region is kept as DNA, spanning 45 bases read in frame from base 1. Via the germline V gene, CDR1 is MNHEY and CDR2 SVGAGI. V has 5 bases trimmed and J has 5 bases trimmed; junction bases matching no gene number 6.

The chain is encoded by TRBV6-5 joined to TRBJ2-5, with TRBD1 matching 12 junction bases. Sequenced input: peripheral blood. This receptor was identified in a man in his thirties or forties with Graves' ophthalmopathy. Donor details come from another sample of the same person, matched by shared clones. The bases are TGTGCCAGCAGTACGGGACAGGGGGCGCCTGAGACCCAGTACTTC. This yields the protein CASSTGQGAPETQYF.